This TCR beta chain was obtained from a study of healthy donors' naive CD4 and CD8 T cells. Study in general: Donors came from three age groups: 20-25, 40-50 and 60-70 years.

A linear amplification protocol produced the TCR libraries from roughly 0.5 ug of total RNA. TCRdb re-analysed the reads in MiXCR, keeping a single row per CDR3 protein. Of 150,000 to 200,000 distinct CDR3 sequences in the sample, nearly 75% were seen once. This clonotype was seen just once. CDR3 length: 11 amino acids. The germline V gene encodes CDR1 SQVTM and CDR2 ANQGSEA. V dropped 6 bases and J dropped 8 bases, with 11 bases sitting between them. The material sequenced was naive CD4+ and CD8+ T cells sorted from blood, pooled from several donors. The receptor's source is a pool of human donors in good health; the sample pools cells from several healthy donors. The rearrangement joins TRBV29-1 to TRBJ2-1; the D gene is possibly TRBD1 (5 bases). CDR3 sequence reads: CSVHRSDEQFF. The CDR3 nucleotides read TGCAGCGTACACAGGTCCGATGAGCAGTTCTTC.